The 16 T cell receptor beta chains presented below share a single source sample, sequenced in a study of T cell repertoires in cytomegalovirus infection (dated by TCRdb to between 2017 and 2020). These reads were obtained on an Illumina HiSeq 1500. TCRdb applied fastp at Q25 and MiXCR to the public reads, then kept only in-frame beta chains. One record per CDR3 amino acid sequence lists the most common genes and DNA. The sample yields 200,000 or so distinct CDR3 sequences; approximately 40% were counted once. Jointly, the top ten make up approximately 60% of the sample. The meaning of the sample's treatment or condition label: in vitro stimulation with specific CMV peptide epitopes to enrich CMV-specific T cells. These receptors have no known antigen. Source: CD8+ T cells from cultured PBMCs, taken from culture after CMV antigen stimulation. Every receptor here comes from a human donor in good health (CMV status not recorded). Some clones in this sample may be carry-over from other donors' samples.

V and J are TRBV27 and TRBJ1-5, with TRBD1 matching 10 bases. The germline gives CDR1 MNHEY, CDR2 SMNVEV (reference sequence). The CDR3 length is 15 residues. The junction had 3 bases not matched to a gene; V was cut back by 2 bases and J by 5 bases. For the CDR3, the DNA is TGTGCCAGCAGTTTAAGGGACAGGGGTGATCAGCCCCAGCATTTT. It specifies CASSLRDRGDQPQHF.

This clonotype was seen only a few times. The chain links TRBV7-6 to TRBJ2-1; 8 bases are a match to TRBD2. The CDR3 has 17 amino acids. Germline V gene data show CDR1 as SGHVS and CDR2 as FNYEAQ. The trim removed 5 bases at V and 2 bases at J, leaving 11 bases unmatched. DNA of the CDR3: TGTGCCAGCAGCGGTTTGCGTAACGGGAGGGCCTACAATGAGCAGTTCTTC. Protein product: CASSGLRNGRAYNEQFF.

This rearrangement joins TRBV2 to TRBJ2-1; a weak D match, TRBD2 (7 bases). The CDR3 is 12 amino acids. V was shortened by 11 bases and J by 7 bases, with 15 bases between the two germline ends. The V gene's germline CDR1 is SNHLY and CDR2 FYNNEI. For the CDR3, the DNA is TGTGCCCGCGCGGGGGCGGGAAATGAGCAGTTCTTC. Translated, it gives CARAGAGNEQFF.

The V and J genes are TRBV27 and TRBJ2-1; TRBD2 agrees at 7 bases. Germline V lookup: CDR1 MNHEY, CDR2 SMNVEV (reference sequence). Trimming cost V 3 bases and J 5 bases; bases outside gene matches: 4. The CDR3 runs 14 residues. CDR3 coding DNA: TGTGCCAGCAGTTTGGCTAGCGGAGACAATGAGCAGTTCTTC. Translating gives CASSLASGDNEQFF.

Many counts were recorded for this clonotype. V usage is TRBV5-4 and J usage is TRBJ1-2, with D hard to call. The ends were cut back, 0 bases at V and 1 base at J, with 10 bases in the middle. The CDR3 runs 15 residues. The germline V gene has CDR1 SGHNT and CDR2 YYREEE (reference sequence). In DNA form, the CDR3 reads TGTGCCAGCAGCTTGGCAGATCGCATTAACTATGGCTACACCTTC. It encodes CASSLADRINYGYTF.

The V call is TRBV12-5, the J call TRBJ1-1; D call uncertain. This CDR3 region has 14 residues. The germline V gene has CDR1 LGHNT and CDR2 FRNRAP. V lost 6 bases and J 5 bases, leaving 16 bases between the germline ends. This chain's CDR3 is CASGYPRRETEAFF. The CDR3 DNA follows: TGTGCTAGTGGCTACCCGAGGCGGGAGACTGAAGCTTTCTTT. The full variable domain, with the rest looked up from reference TRBV12-5 and TRBJ1-1, is DARVTQTPRHKVTEMGQEVTMRCQPILGHNTVFWYRQTMMQGLELLAYFRNRAPLDDSGMPKDRFSAEMPDATLATLKIQPSEPRDSAVYFCASGYPRRETEAFFGQGTRLTVV.

This clonotype was counted once. This rearrangement joins TRBV6-6 to TRBJ2-3; 12 bases are shared with TRBD2. The germline CDR1 and CDR2 sequences are MNHNY and SVGAGI (reference sequence). This CDR3 is 19 amino acids long. Unmatched junction bases numbered 15, after V lost 3 bases and J lost 5 bases. CDR3 bases: TGTGCCAGCAGTTATAGGAGGACTAGCGGGGCTGCAGGGGGAGATACGCAGTATTTT. Translation gives CASSYRRTSGAAGGDTQYF.

This CDR3 reads CASSPRGPRVDTGELFF. CDR3 sequence (DNA): TGTGCCAGCAGCCCAAGGGGACCGCGAGTCGACACCGGGGAGCTGTTTTTT. The chain joins TRBV7-9 to TRBJ2-2; D may correspond to TRBD1 or TRBD2 (5 bases each). The germline V gene has CDR1 SEHNR and CDR2 FQNEAQ (reference sequence). V was pared by 5 bases and J by 3 bases, with 19 bases between. The CDR3 sequence is 17 residues long.

This clonotype showed up many times. J is TRBJ2-1 and V is TRBV7-9; D might be TRBD1 (5 bases). The CDR3 totals 17 residues. Germline V gene sequence: CDR1 SEHNR, CDR2 FQNEAQ (reference sequence). Between the trimmed V and J ends, which lost 4 bases and 2 bases, there was a span of 18 bases. CDR3 amino acids: CASSSLVGATPYNEQFF. Here the CDR3 DNA reads TGTGCCAGCAGCTCTTTAGTAGGGGCGACCCCCTACAATGAGCAGTTCTTC. Supplemented by reference TRBV7-9 and TRBJ2-1, the full variable domain reads DTGVSQNPRHKITKRGQNVTFRCDPISEHNRLYWYRQTLGQGPEFLTYFQNEAQLEKSRLLSDRFSAERPKGSFSTLEIQRTEQGDSAMYLCASSSLVGATPYNEQFFGPGTRLTVL.

This clonotype was recorded a few times. The chain couples TRBV7-6 to TRBJ2-7; 9 bases map to TRBD1. The V gene's germline CDR1 is SGHVS and CDR2 FNYEAQ. CDR3 length: 15 amino acids. With 5 bases clipped from V and 2 bases from J, the junction kept 7 bases outside the gene matches. The CDR3 DNA reads as TGTGCCAGCAGCCACCCCGGGACAGGGACCTACGAGCAGTACTTC. Its protein is CASSHPGTGTYEQYF.

This clonotype was observed many times. The chain's CDR3 is CSASDQPGPAEAFF. The CDR3 region has the DNA TGCAGTGCTAGTGACCAGCCCGGGCCGGCTGAAGCTTTCTTT. This chain connects TRBV20-1 to TRBJ1-1; D is undetermined. The germline V gene encodes CDR1 DFQATT and CDR2 SNEGSKA (reference sequence). This CDR3 has 14 residues. Trimming shortened V by 3 bases and J by 6 bases, and 17 bases separated the two germline ends.

V and J are TRBV7-3 and TRBJ2-2; TRBD2 matches at 8 bases. The CDR3 spans 18 residues. Germline trimming cut 1 base from V and 3 bases from J; bases unmatched to any gene: 10. Germline V gene data show CDR1 as SGHTA and CDR2 as FQGTGA. The CDR3 coding sequence is TGTGCCAGCAGCTTAAACCCTTGGCGGGAGGAGGACACCGGGGAGCTGTTTTTT. It encodes CASSLNPWREEDTGELFF. The full variable domain, with the rest looked up from reference TRBV7-3 and TRBJ2-2, is GAGVSQTPSNKVTEKGKYVELRCDPISGHTALYWYRQSLGQGPEFLIYFQGTGAADDSGLPNDRFFAVRPEGSVSTLKIQRTERGDSAVYLCASSLNPWREEDTGELFFGEGSRLTVL.

This sequence joins TRBV10-3 and TRBJ2-7, with a tentative D call TRBD1 (5 bases). Germline V CDR1 and CDR2: ENHRY, SYGVKD. The CDR3 sequence is 15 residues long. Deletions cut 0 bases from V and 5 bases from J, with 14 bases between. CDR3 sequence (DNA): TGTGCCATCAGTGAGTCTCAGGATCCCAGGGACGAGCAGTACTTC. It encodes CAISESQDPRDEQYF.

This clonotype has more than one count but fewer than ten. The rearrangement uses TRBV2 and TRBJ2-1; TRBD2 agrees at 9 bases. The germline V gene has CDR1 SNHLY and CDR2 FYNNEI. Trimming at V came to 3 bases and at J to 6 bases, leaving 6 bases not matched to a gene. The length of the CDR3 is 15 residues. The CDR3 loop is CASSEGREGGNEQFF. CDR3 nucleotides: TGTGCCAGCAGTGAGGGGCGGGAGGGCGGCAATGAGCAGTTCTTC.

The chain carries TRBV27 and TRBJ2-7; 7 nucleotides align to TRBD2. After removal of 11 bases from V and 2 bases from J, the junction contained 9 bases not matched to a gene. This CDR3 contains 13 residues. The germline V gene encodes CDR1 MNHEY and CDR2 SMNVEV (reference sequence). The CDR3 region has the DNA TGTGCCGTAGGACTGGCGGGAGCCTACGAGCAGTACTTC. It is translated as CAVGLAGAYEQYF.

This clonotype was counted a few times. The chain carries TRBV20-1 and TRBJ2-7; D is possibly TRBD2 (7 bases). This CDR3 contains 14 residues. The germline V gene encodes CDR1 DFQATT and CDR2 SNEGSKA (reference sequence). The V end lost 1 base, the J end lost 1 base, and 11 bases lay between the germline ends. The CDR3 bases are TGCAGTGCTAGAGTGCGGGGGCTTTCCTACGAGCAGTACTTC. It encodes CSARVRGLSYEQYF.